This T cell receptor (beta chain) was retrieved from a study of OX40 agonist ivuxolimab in advanced cancers. This CDR3 is built from 16 residues. V shed 3 bases and J shed 9 bases, with 21 bases lying between them. Per the germline V gene, CDR1 is KGHSH and CDR2 is LQKENI. This clone was detected a few times. The antigen is not known. The study, taken as a whole, reports: There were, on average, more expanded clones in CD8+ T cells than in CD4+.

Profiled with immunoSEQ multiplex PCR; TCRdb holds only in-frame clones, not every one. The sample shows about 77,000 clones, roughly 84% of them seen only once. The clonotype originates from an adult with an advanced solid tumor such as melanoma, head and neck, liver or kidney cancer. V is TRBV18 and J is TRBJ2-1; D unresolved. Here the sequenced sample was CD4+ or CD8+ T cells sorted from blood, taken in a trial of the OX40 agonist ivuxolimab. The DNA for the CDR3 is TGTGCCAGCTCACCCTCACGAGGTACGCGAGGCATTGAGCAGTTCTTC. It yields the protein CASSPSRGTRGIEQFF.